This T cell receptor beta chain stems from a study of T cells in Graves' hyperthyroidism and ophthalmopathy. General study findings and limits: Ophthalmopathy could be told apart from stable hyperthyroidism with a 13 V-J model. The majority of expanded thyroid clonotypes above 0.001 also appeared in blood. Ophthalmopathy got predicted by the model a median approximately 6.4 months before its onset.

RNA transcripts provided the source from which TCR beta CDR3 regions were amplified. HTBI primers drove first-round RT-PCR of the TCR CDR3. One entry per CDR3 protein results from TCRdb running MiXCR on the multiplex PCR reads. The sample holds about 300,000 distinct CDR3 sequences; roughly 15% are singletons and the top ten take 7.5% to 8%. This CDR3 region has 13 residues. The V gene's germline CDR1 is SNHLY and CDR2 FYNNEI. V trimming: 7 bases; J trimming: 1 base; junction bases outside the gene matches: 4. This clonotype was seen at least ten times. Its antigen is currently unknown. The specimen was blood. This chain joins TRBV2 and TRBJ2-7; 7 bases agree with TRBD2. The TCR sequence derives from a woman in her twenties or thirties with Graves' hyperthyroidism that later progressed to Graves' ophthalmopathy. In nucleotides, the CDR3 is TGTGCCAGCATAGGGACTAAATCCTACGAGCAGTACTTC. This encodes CASIGTKSYEQYF.